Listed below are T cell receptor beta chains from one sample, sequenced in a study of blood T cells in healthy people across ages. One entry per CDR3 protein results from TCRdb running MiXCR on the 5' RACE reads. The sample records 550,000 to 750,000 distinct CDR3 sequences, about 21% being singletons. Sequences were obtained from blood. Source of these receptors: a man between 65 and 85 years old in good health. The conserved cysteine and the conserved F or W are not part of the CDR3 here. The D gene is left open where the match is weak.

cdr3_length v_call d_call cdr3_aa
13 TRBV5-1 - ASSNMGAGDTEAF
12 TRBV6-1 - ASRGDKGNYGYT
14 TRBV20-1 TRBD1 SARTGVRGPNQPQH
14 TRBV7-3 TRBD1 ASSLAGGGQAYEQY
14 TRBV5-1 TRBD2 ASKGLAGGNNHEQY
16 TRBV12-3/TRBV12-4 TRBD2 ASSLGTGFAGGFYEQY
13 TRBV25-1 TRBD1 ASSDPTGKGKKLF
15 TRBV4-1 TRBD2 ASSPKSGRASYNEQF
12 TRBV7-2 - ASITGPPGNTIY
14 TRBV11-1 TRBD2 ASSLGLAGNADTQY
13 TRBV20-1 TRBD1 SARASGGPFVEQY
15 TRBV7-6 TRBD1 ASSFLVRDRVTDTQY
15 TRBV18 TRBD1 ASSPPFWTGGTYEQY
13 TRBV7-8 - ASSLLGIGTYEQY
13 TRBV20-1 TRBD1 SGTGGGSIRETQY
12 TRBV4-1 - ASSQTFGNNEQF
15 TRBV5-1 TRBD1 ASSLRRQGGRGTEAF
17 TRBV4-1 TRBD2 ASSLEEAVSGTRAYEQY
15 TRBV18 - ASPDRPGNPAKNIQY
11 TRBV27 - ASRITGKNIQY
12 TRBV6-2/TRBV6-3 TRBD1 ASSYGQGFTEPF
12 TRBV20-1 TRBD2 SASGLAGPLEQY
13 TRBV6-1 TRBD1 ASSEGGQIRETQY
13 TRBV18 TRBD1 ASSPSDRGTDTQY
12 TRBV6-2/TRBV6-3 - ASSYRPGDQPQH
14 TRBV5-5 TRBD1 ASSYWTGGVADTQY
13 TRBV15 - ATSQGRTFQETQY
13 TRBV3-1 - ASSQGQDSNQPQH
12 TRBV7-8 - ASRSSDVDNEQF
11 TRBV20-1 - SAQKRSTDTQY
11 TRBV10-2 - ASSGSLGYEQY
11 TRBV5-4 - ASTARVSYGYT
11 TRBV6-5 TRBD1 AIRQGRDTEAF
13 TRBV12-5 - ASGLVLRGPGELF
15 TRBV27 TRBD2 AGSFTGLLHRTDTQY
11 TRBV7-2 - ASSLPLKGEAF
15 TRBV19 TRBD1 ASRLGLRDRSTDTQY
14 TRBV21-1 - ASRTGLNPFDLTQY
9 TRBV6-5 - ASSRGDEQF
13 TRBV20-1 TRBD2 SATPLAGSTDTQY
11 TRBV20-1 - SASPRRTGEQY
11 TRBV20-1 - SAPVEAKNIQY
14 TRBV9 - ASSVNSGGGNEKLF
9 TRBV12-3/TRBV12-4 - ASMGDVLAF
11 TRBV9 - ASSVGGQHGYT
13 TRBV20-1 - SARIWRDPDNEQF
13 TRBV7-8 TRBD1 ASSSGTGGNQPQH
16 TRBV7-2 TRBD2 ASSPGLAGVNVKNIQY
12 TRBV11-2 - ASSLYGGDETQY
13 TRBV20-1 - SARDLKTGYNEQF
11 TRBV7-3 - ASSLQGGDTQY
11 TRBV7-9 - ASSLSGVNGQF
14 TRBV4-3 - ASSQERGGDYEKLF
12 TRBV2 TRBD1 ASSRDSPTGELF
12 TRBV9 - ASSVGLSYNEQF
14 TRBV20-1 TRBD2 SARGLLAGVVNIQY
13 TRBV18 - ASSIETRVTDIQY
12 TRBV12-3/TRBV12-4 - ASSGRGNTDTQY